Below, 29 T cell receptor beta chains from the same sample are listed, as sequenced in a study of response to subunit inactivated influenza vaccine. TCRdb analysed the RT-PCR reads with MiXCR anew, one entry per CDR3 protein. The profile shows about 530,000 distinct CDR3 sequences, roughly 12% of them singletons. The sample here was PBMCs from blood, taken on the day of vaccination. The receptors stem from a man in his fifties who received an inactivated influenza vaccine.

Only a few counts were recorded for this clonotype. This chain uses TRBV5-1 with TRBJ2-1; weak D call: TRBD2 (5 bases). The CDR3 contains 14 residues. The V end lost 6 bases, the J end lost 3 bases, and 13 bases lay between the germline ends. The germline V gene encodes CDR1 SGHRS and CDR2 YFSETQ. The CDR3 sequence: CASMGRDGYNEQFF. DNA of the CDR3: TGCGCCAGCATGGGGAGAGACGGCTACAATGAGCAGTTCTTC.

This clonotype was detected a few times. The chain couples TRBV28 to TRBJ2-5; either TRBD1 or TRBD2 may fit D (6 bases each). The V and J ends lost 3 bases and 5 bases respectively, with 16 bases between them. From germline, CDR1 is MDHEN and CDR2 SYDVKM. CDR3 length: 15 residues. The CDR3 region has the DNA TGTGCCAGCAGTTTTTTGGGGGAAGGGGGGGAGACCCAGTACTTC. It specifies CASSFLGEGGETQYF.

V gene TRBV6-1 combines with J gene TRBJ2-2, with TRBD2 as a possible D gene (5 bases). This CDR3 is built from 13 residues. V was clipped by 10 bases and J by 1 base, with 10 bases between them. Germline CDR1 reads MNHNS; CDR2 reads SASEGT. CDR3 loop: CATERENTGELFF. CDR3 nucleotide sequence: TGTGCCACCGAACGGGAGAACACCGGGGAGCTGTTTTTT.

This clonotype was detected ten times or more. V and J are TRBV12-3 or TRBV12-4 and TRBJ2-2; 9 bases line up with TRBD2. J lost 0 bases, V lost 5 bases, and 1 base had no gene match. The CDR3 sequence is 15 residues long. The CDR3 is CASSPSGANTGELFF. DNA of the CDR3: TGTGCCAGCAGTCCTAGCGGGGCGAACACCGGGGAGCTGTTTTTT.

The rearrangement links TRBV7-2 to TRBJ2-3; the match to TRBD1 covers 8 bases. This CDR3 has 16 residues. In germline, CDR1 is SGHTA, CDR2 FQGNSA. Trimming removed 1 base from V and 1 base from J; junction bases left unmatched: 4. DNA of the CDR3: TGTGCCAGCAGCTTAGGTGGGACAGGTCGCACAGATACGCAGTATTTT. Translating gives CASSLGGTGRTDTQYF.

The chain combines TRBV5-1 with TRBJ1-1, with 7 positions matching TRBD1. The junction had 4 bases not matched to a gene; V was cut back by 4 bases and J by 1 base. Germline lookup yields CDR1 SGHRS and CDR2 YFSETQ. The CDR3 runs 14 residues. The CDR3 reads CASSPGTENTEAFF. The CDR3 nucleotides read TGCGCCAGCAGCCCGGGGACAGAGAACACTGAAGCTTTCTTT.

The gene calls are TRBV7-3 and TRBJ2-7, with 14 bases aligning to TRBD2. The CDR3 loop spans 14 amino acids. From germline, CDR1 is SGHTA and CDR2 FQGTGA. V was clipped by 5 bases and J by 6 bases; unmatched bases: 3. The CDR3: CASSLGTSGSEQYF. The CDR3 region has the DNA TGTGCCAGCAGCCTAGGGACTAGCGGGAGCGAGCAGTACTTC.

CDR3 sequence: CASSEDAENTGELFF. The CDR3 DNA is TGCGCCAGCAGCGAGGACGCAGAGAACACCGGGGAGCTGTTTTTT. The J gene is TRBJ2-2, the V gene TRBV5-1, with D unresolved. This CDR3 has 15 amino acids. Per germline, CDR1 SGHRS and CDR2 YFSETQ. V was trimmed by 4 bases and J by 1 base, leaving 11 bases between them.

V and J are TRBV11-1 and TRBJ2-1, with 11 nucleotides matching TRBD2. V dropped 2 bases and J dropped 5; count of bases not matched to a gene: 14. CDR1 and CDR2 (germline): SGHAT, FQDESV (reference sequence). The CDR3 is 19 residues long. Written as DNA, the CDR3 is TGTGCCAGCAGCTTAACGGAAATGTCGACTAGCGGGATCCACAATGAGCAGTTCTTC. Translating it yields CASSLTEMSTSGIHNEQFF.

There are a few counts of this clonotype. The J gene is TRBJ1-1, the V gene TRBV12-3 or TRBV12-4; D not certain. The CDR3 consists of 13 residues. Deletions cut 8 bases from V and 3 bases from J, with 13 bases between. The CDR3 is CASGISSYTEAFF. The CDR3 coding sequence is TGTGCCAGCGGAATTTCCAGTTACACTGAAGCTTTCTTT.

The J gene is TRBJ2-7, the V gene TRBV7-8; D is possibly TRBD1 or TRBD2 (5 bases each). The CDR3 covers 16 residues. V was shortened by 4 bases and J by 3 bases, with 19 bases between the two germline ends. CDR1 and CDR2 from the germline V gene are SGHVS and FQNEAQ. CDR3 sequence reads: CASSYIGARGYYEQYF. In DNA, the CDR3 is TGTGCCAGCAGCTATATAGGGGCGAGGGGCTACTACGAGCAGTACTTC. The entire variable domain, with the rest obtained from reference TRBV7-8 and TRBJ2-7, is as follows: GAGVSQSPRYKVAKRGQDVALRCDPISGHVSLFWYQQALGQGPEFLTYFQNEAQLDKSGLPSDRFFAERPEGSVSTLKIQRTQQEDSAVYLCASSYIGARGYYEQYFGPGTRLTVT.

This clonotype was detected a few times. The chain uses TRBV30 and TRBJ1-5; TRBD1 is a possible D gene (5 bases). Trimming pared 3 bases from V and 1 base from J, leaving 7 bases between. The CDR3 has 13 amino acids. The V gene's germline CDR1 is GTSNPN and CDR2 SVGIG (reference sequence). CDR3 protein: CAWSRQSNQPQHF. The CDR3 region has the DNA TGTGCCTGGAGCCGACAGAGCAATCAGCCCCAGCATTTT.

This clonotype has more than one count but fewer than ten. The J gene is TRBJ2-6, the V gene TRBV18; D gene uncertain. The V gene's germline CDR1 is KGHSH and CDR2 LQKENI. This CDR3 comprises 15 residues. V was cut by 6 bases and J by 0 bases, with 9 bases left in between. The CDR3 DNA sequence: TGTGCCAGCTCTCGCGGTTCCTCTGGGGCCAACGTCCTGACTTTC. Its protein is CASSRGSSGANVLTF. The full variable domain, rest sourced from reference TRBV18 and TRBJ2-6, is NAGVMQNPRHLVRRRGQEARLRCSPMKGHSHVYWYRQLPEEGLKFMVYLQKENIIDESGMPKERFSAEFPKEGPSILRIQQVVRGDSAAYFCASSRGSSGANVLTFGAGSRLTVL.

The chain couples TRBV6-2 or TRBV6-3 to TRBJ2-7; 7 bases match TRBD1. Germline V lookup: CDR1 MNHEY, CDR2 SVGEGT. CDR3 length equals 14 residues. V shed 7 bases, J shed 0 bases, and the junction held 6 bases outside the gene matches. The CDR3 reads CASISGTASYEQYF. The CDR3 nucleotides read TGTGCCAGCATTTCCGGGACAGCCTCCTACGAGCAGTACTTC.

The gene calls are TRBV5-4 and TRBJ2-1, with 7 bases aligning to TRBD1. Trimming cost V 0 bases and J 9 bases; bases outside gene matches: 6. The CDR3 is made up of 14 amino acids. Germline CDR1 is SGHNT and CDR2 is YYREEE (reference sequence). The CDR3, as DNA: TGTGCCAGCAGCTTGGAACAGGGGTTGAGTGAGCAGTTCTTC. Its translation: CASSLEQGLSEQFF.

This clonotype turned up a few times. This rearrangement joins TRBV19 to TRBJ2-1; TRBD2 matches at 10 bases. CDR3 length: 15 amino acids. V gave up 6 bases and J gave up 2 bases; unmatched junction bases: 4. Germline V lookup: CDR1 LNHDA, CDR2 SQIVND (reference sequence). In DNA, the CDR3 is TGTGCCAGTAGAAAAGCGGGGGGGCCCTACAATGAGCAGTTCTTC. Residues: CASRKAGGPYNEQFF.

V and J are TRBV5-6 and TRBJ2-1; TRBD2 is a possible D gene (8 bases). V was pared by 6 bases and J by 3 bases, with 22 bases between. The CDR3 contains 17 residues. Germline V gene data show CDR1 as SGHDT and CDR2 as YYEEEE. The CDR3 DNA sequence: TGTGCCAGCACCATTGAGGGGGCTAGCGGGTTCTACAATGAGCAGTTCTTC. This encodes CASTIEGASGFYNEQFF.

The chain uses TRBV3-1 and TRBJ2-6; D perhaps matches TRBD1 (6 bases). Germline V gene sequence: CDR1 LGHDT, CDR2 YNNKEL (reference sequence). The germline V and J ends were trimmed by 0 bases and 1 base, with 19 bases remaining between them. The length of the CDR3 is 20 residues. In DNA, the CDR3 is TGTGCCAGCAGCCAAGAAACCTATCAGGGGAAATTTTCTGGGGCCAACGTCCTGACTTTC. This translates into CASSQETYQGKFSGANVLTF.

The chain has TRBV10-3 and TRBJ2-1; maybe TRBD2 (6 bases). Between the trimmed V and J ends, which lost 6 bases and 7 bases, there was a span of 13 bases. CDR1 is ENHRY, CDR2 SYGVKD, per germline. The CDR3 runs to 13 residues. The DNA of the CDR3 is TGTGCCATCAGCGCGGGACTTTCTAATGAGCAGTTCTTC. It encodes CAISAGLSNEQFF.

This clonotype was detected ten times or more. The chain combines TRBV20-1 with TRBJ2-1, with D perhaps assigned TRBD1 or TRBD2 (6 bases each). Trimming took 0 bases from V and 2 from J, leaving 11 bases between them. The CDR3 loop spans 15 amino acids. CDR1 is DFQATT, CDR2 SNEGSKA, per germline (reference sequence). The CDR3 sequence: CSARDRRGAYNEQFF. The CDR3 coding sequence is TGCAGTGCTAGAGATCGGAGGGGGGCCTACAATGAGCAGTTCTTC.

This clonotype occurred many times. This chain connects TRBV5-1 to TRBJ2-2, with 8 bases fitting TRBD2. This CDR3 region has 17 residues. Germline CDR1 is SGHRS and CDR2 is YFSETQ. V gave up 4 bases and J gave up 6 bases; unmatched junction bases: 14. DNA of the CDR3: TGCGCCAGCAGCCCCGGCGTCCAAGCGGGAGTTTCCGGGGAGCTGTTTTTT. Protein product: CASSPGVQAGVSGELFF. The full variable domain, its missing parts supplied by reference TRBV5-1 and TRBJ2-2, is KAGVTQTPRYLIKTRGQQVTLSCSPISGHRSVSWYQQTPGQGLQFLFEYFSETQRNKGNFPGRFSGRQFSNSRSEMNVSTLELGDSALYLCASSPGVQAGVSGELFFGEGSRLTVL.

A few counts support this clonotype. The gene calls are TRBV27 and TRBJ2-1, with TRBD2 identical over 10 bases. The CDR3 runs 16 residues. The germline gives CDR1 MNHEY, CDR2 SMNVEV (reference sequence). Germline trimming cut 3 bases from V and 1 base from J; bases unmatched to any gene: 3. CDR3 DNA: TGTGCCAGCAGTTTGACTAGCGGGCAATCCTACAATGAGCAGTTCTTC. This translates into CASSLTSGQSYNEQFF.

This chain joins TRBV9 and TRBJ2-2; D possibly corresponds to TRBD2 (6 bases). The V end lost 3 bases, the J end lost 6 bases, and 15 bases lay between the germline ends. Looked up from germline, CDR1 is SGDLS and CDR2 is YYNGEE. The CDR3 loop spans 15 amino acids. DNA of the CDR3: TGTGCCAGCAGCGCCTTCGGAGGGGCAGCCGGGGAGCTGTTTTTT. This codes for CASSAFGGAAGELFF.

This chain connects TRBV3-1 to TRBJ2-7, with D hard to call. Trimming pared 8 bases from V and 5 bases from J, leaving 22 bases between. The CDR3 extends over 15 amino acids. Germline CDR1 reads LGHDT; CDR2 reads YNNKEL (reference sequence). The CDR3 sequence: CASCKEAPFTHEQYF. DNA of the CDR3: TGTGCCAGCTGCAAAGAGGCCCCTTTTACACACGAGCAGTACTTC.

In its sample, this clonotype was seen many times. The V call is TRBV28, the J call TRBJ2-7; 8 nucleotides agree with TRBD1. The CDR3 runs to 14 residues. Germline V lookup: CDR1 MDHEN, CDR2 SYDVKM. V was pared by 6 bases and J by 3 bases, with 7 bases of the junction left unmatched. The CDR3 loop reads CASSPTGVLYEQYF. In DNA form, the CDR3 reads TGTGCCAGCAGCCCGACAGGGGTACTCTACGAGCAGTACTTC.

This clonotype was found a few times. V and J are TRBV7-2 and TRBJ2-3, with D possibly being TRBD1 or TRBD2 (5 bases each). V was pared by 5 bases and J by 0 bases, with 15 bases between. From germline, CDR1 is SGHTA and CDR2 FQGNSA. The CDR3 consists of 16 residues. The CDR3 here is CASSQWWGSSTDTQYF. The CDR3, as DNA: TGTGCCAGCAGCCAGTGGTGGGGGTCAAGCACAGATACGCAGTATTTT. The full variable domain, with the rest looked up from reference TRBV7-2 and TRBJ2-3, is GAGVSQSPSNKVTEKGKDVELRCDPISGHTALYWYRQSLGQGLEFLIYFQGNSAPDKSGLPSDRFSAERTGGSVSTLTIQRTQQEDSAVYLCASSQWWGSSTDTQYFGPGTRLTVL.

This clonotype was found many times. This chain links TRBV12-3 or TRBV12-4 with TRBJ1-1; 8 bases agree with TRBD1. The CDR3 loop spans 15 amino acids. Unmatched junction bases numbered 7, after V lost 6 bases and J lost 1 base. This chain's CDR3 is CASSHRQGRNTEAFF. The CDR3 nucleotides are TGTGCCAGCAGCCATCGACAGGGGCGGAACACTGAAGCTTTCTTT.

This clonotype has just a few counts. V usage is TRBV6-5 and J usage is TRBJ1-6, with D perhaps matching TRBD1 (5 bases). CDR3 length: 15 amino acids. Germline loops: CDR1 MNHEY, CDR2 SVGAGI. V was pared by 3 bases and J by 13 bases, with 19 bases between. The CDR3 loop is CASSYGSGAGHPLHF. The CDR3 region has the DNA TGTGCCAGCAGTTATGGTTCCGGGGCTGGCCATCCCCTCCACTTT.

The chain joins TRBV29-1 to TRBJ2-1; 7 nucleotides line up with TRBD2. The length of the CDR3 is 16 residues. Germline trimming cut 7 bases from V and 0 bases from J; bases unmatched to any gene: 12. From germline, CDR1 is SQVTM and CDR2 ANQGSEA. CDR3 nucleotides: TGCAGCGCCAGGCGGGCTAGCGGCCCCTCCTACAATGAGCAGTTCTTC. It translates to CSARRASGPSYNEQFF.